A single count supports the clone carrying this T cell receptor beta chain. This specimen comes from a study of T cell changes during pregnancy in multiple sclerosis. Sequencing used immunoSEQ multiplex PCR; TCRdb keeps in-frame clones, though not all of them. This sample has approximately 20,000 clones, with more than 80% found just once. V was clipped by 1 base and J by 3 bases, with 12 bases between them. Germline-derived CDR1 and CDR2 are LGHNA and YSLEER. The CDR3 spans 16 residues. This specimen consisted of CD8+ T cells from peripheral blood mononuclear cells, obtained in the third trimester of pregnancy. The chain is built from TRBV4-3 and TRBJ1-4; the D is unclear. The receptor was isolated from a female donor in good health, enrolled as a control in a pregnancy study. The DNA of the CDR3 is TGCGCCAGCAGCCAAGCTTGGACTGAGGCTAATGAAAAACTGTTTTTT. It encodes CASSQAWTEANEKLFF.